The text below deals with one T cell receptor (beta chain). Its antigen remains unknown. 5'-RACE, quantitative and with molecular barcodes, yielded the TCR beta libraries. One entry per CDR3 protein, called by TCRdb with MiXCR from the 5' RACE reads. The table has fewer than 550,000 distinct CDR3 sequences, about 5.4% seen once. The data originate from a study of CD8 T cells in ankylosing spondylitis. Overall study findings and caveats: Clones that were linked to disease were CD8+ and were relatively rare in peripheral blood. Seemingly distinctive of ankylosing spondylitis blood was a TCR beta motif formed by eight highly homologous variants. In ankylosing spondylitis patients, matched synovial fluid reportedly showed significant enrichment of disease-linked clones.

This sequence originates from a male donor with ankylosing spondylitis. The sample consisted of blood, either unsorted or a sorted T cell fraction (not recorded which).

CDR3 amino acids: CASSQRLADPSYEQYF. DNA for the CDR3: TGCGCCAGCAGCCAAAGGCTAGCGGACCCCTCCTACGAGCAGTACTTC. The chain joins TRBV4-3 to TRBJ2-7, with TRBD2 identical over 7 bases. The CDR3 sequence is 16 residues long. V gave up 2 bases and J gave up 0 bases; unmatched junction bases: 7. Per the germline V gene, CDR1 is LGHNA and CDR2 is YSLEER.